This entry is about one T cell receptor beta chain. This clonotype has only a few counts. Its antigen target is currently unknown. The record has no base qualities; no much larger clone is one base away. Reading from cysteine to phenylalanine, the CDR3 counts 14 amino acids. The read is trimmed to its CDR3 DNA, 42 bases read in frame from base 1. V drops 5 bases and J drops 6 bases, leaving 16 bases in between. From a lookup of the germline V gene, CDR1 and CDR2 are MNHEY and SVGEGT. The run used an Illumina NovaSeq 6000. Synthesis of TCR cDNA relied on 5'RACE template switching, a step that introduced a universal primer site along with unique molecular identifiers. Priming for cDNA synthesis came from both the TCR alpha and TCR beta constant segments. Libraries were amplified in two PCR steps, with sample barcodes and sequencing adapters added in the second step. Sequencing of the libraries was done on either Illumina HiSeq 2500 (2x100 bp) or NovaSeq (2x150 bp). The paper's processing steps were these. MIGEC handled demultiplexing of reads and collapsing into UMI consensus sequences, while MiXCR performed V(D)J alignment. Clonotypes responding to the vaccine were identified with edgeR on replicate PBMC samples, with the criteria of FDR below 0.01 and a log2 fold change above 5 up to day 15. Bulk clonotypes were assigned CD4 or CD8 identity according to which sequenced CD4 or CD8 repertoire held them at higher abundance. TCRdb passed the public sequencing reads through fastp at Q25 and MiXCR, retaining productive beta sequences. Identical CDR3 protein sequences are pooled into one entry, listed with their most common genes and DNA. V and J calls and clone size were set by TCRdb, not the authors. This sample comprises some 260,000 distinct CDR3 sequences, over 4.5% of them detected only once. The ten biggest clones cover roughly 3% of the sample.

The sample's treatment or condition label, in plain terms: live attenuated yellow fever vaccine strain. PBMCs were isolated from peripheral blood using a standard Ficoll-Paque protocol. Dynabeads CD4 and CD8 positive selection kits were used to isolate CD4 and CD8 T-cell fractions. TriZol was used to extract RNA from bulk PBMCs, from CD4 and CD8 fractions, and from dextramer-positive and dextramer-negative fractions. The sample comes from a study of T cells after yellow fever vaccination (dated by TCRdb to between 2019 and 2020). Regarding the complete study: The SMART-Seq v4 Ultra Low Input RNA kit was used to prepare libraries from fractions with low cell numbers. To follow T-cell clones before and after both primary and booster YFV17D yellow fever vaccination, bulk TCR alpha and beta repertoires underwent longitudinal sequencing. The cohort comprised two healthy male donors, one aged 18 to 30 and one aged 30 to 40 years. Blood was collected at multiple timepoints before and after primary and secondary immunization, and bulk PBMC replicates and cell subsets were isolated. Study-wide findings and limitations: A small share of clonotypes was detected in both CD4 and CD8 compartments, with the overlap likely arising from convergent recombination. After the booster, most clones that had expanded after primary vaccination were detected again (around 97% of CD4 and around nine tenths of CD8), suggesting broad maintenance of memory. The study included only two donors, which limits how far the findings can be generalized. FACS-sorted repertoires could contain abundant contaminating clonotypes from the bulk population, so computational filtering was required. The secondary T-cell response was found to be weaker but faster than the primary response, with a peak reached on day 5 rather than on day 15.

The clonotype originates from a man aged 18 to 35 who received the YFV17D yellow fever vaccine. Here the sequenced sample was CD4+ T cells sorted from PBMCs, taken on the day of the yellow fever booster vaccination. The chain is assembled from TRBV6-2 or TRBV6-3 and TRBJ1-1; TRBD1 might be the D gene, on 5 matching bases. The DNA sequence follows: TGTGCCAGCAGTACACCAGGGTTGGGCGCTGAAGCTTTCTTT. It is translated as CASSTPGLGAEAFF.